These 21 T cell receptor beta chains originate from one sample sequenced in a study of identical twins. MiXCR, run by TCRdb on the 5' RACE reads, gives a single entry per CDR3 protein. The sample contains a few hundred thousand distinct CDR3 sequences, roughly 9.8% of which appear only once. These data also formed part of another study, on yellow fever vaccine responses in identical twins.

Sequencing was carried out using CD8+ T cells sorted from blood. Receptors originate from a woman younger than 35 in good health.

The CDR3 here is CATSRGTGDYNEQFF. The DNA of the CDR3 is TGTGCCACCAGCAGAGGGACAGGGGACTACAATGAGCAGTTCTTC. The chain is built from TRBV15 and TRBJ2-1; 9 bases align to TRBD1. The V and J ends lost 1 base and 3 bases, in that order; junction bases with no gene match: 1. The CDR3 runs to 15 residues. CDR1 is LNHNV and CDR2 is YYDKDF in the germline V gene (reference sequence). Together with reference TRBV15 and TRBJ2-1, the CDR3 gives the full variable domain: DAMVIQNPRYQVTQFGKPVTLSCSQTLNHNVMYWYQQKSSQAPKLLFHYYDKDFNNEADTPDNFQSRRPNTSFCFLDIRSPGLGDTAMYLCATSRGTGDYNEQFFGPGTRLTVL.

In this sample, this clonotype turned up a few times. CDR3 in amino acids: CASSFRESYEQYF. The CDR3 nucleotides are TGTGCCAGCAGCTTTCGGGAGTCATACGAGCAGTACTTC. This chain joins TRBV7-9 and TRBJ2-7; perhaps TRBD2 as D (6 bases). The CDR3 runs 13 residues. The V end was cut by 3 bases, the J end by 4 bases, with 10 bases between. Germline CDR1 reads SEHNR; CDR2 reads FQNEAQ (reference sequence).

This clonotype came up a few times. The chain links TRBV6-2 or TRBV6-3 to TRBJ2-2; TRBD2 is a possible D gene (6 bases). Germline V lookup: CDR1 MNHEY, CDR2 SVGEGT. V was trimmed by 6 bases and J by 1 base, leaving 15 bases between them. There are 16 residues in the CDR3. The CDR3 is CASSEIRRGNTGELFF. CDR3 DNA sequence: TGTGCCAGCAGCGAAATAAGGAGGGGGAACACCGGGGAGCTGTTTTTT.

This clonotype came up many times. The chain links TRBV19 to TRBJ2-2; TRBD1 might be the D (8 bases). The CDR3 sequence is 14 residues long. Germline V gene data show CDR1 as LNHDA and CDR2 as SQIVND (reference sequence). V gave up 11 bases and J gave up 7 bases, with 20 bases separating them. The CDR3, as DNA: TGTGCCGCCCACAGGGGGGGGCTCGGCGGGGAGCTGTTTTTT. As protein: CAAHRGGLGGELFF.

This clonotype was observed many times. The J gene is TRBJ1-5, the V gene TRBV27, with D tentatively TRBD1 (6 bases). The CDR3 has 15 residues. V dropped 1 base and J dropped 7 bases, with 14 bases sitting between them. CDR1 MNHEY and CDR2 SMNVEV come from the germline V gene (reference sequence). The CDR3 spells CASSLFQGRGQPQHF. CDR3 bases: TGTGCCAGCAGTTTATTTCAGGGGCGTGGGCAGCCCCAGCATTTT.

In this sample, this clonotype turned up many times. CDR3 sequence: CASKTSLGGRSDTQYF. DNA of the CDR3: TGCGCCAGCAAAACCTCATTGGGCGGGAGATCAGATACGCAGTATTTT. This chain uses TRBV4-1 with TRBJ2-3; 7 nucleotides align to TRBD2. The CDR3 is 16 amino acids. With V trimmed by 7 bases and J by 4 bases, 14 bases remained unmatched. The germline gives CDR1 MGHRA, CDR2 YSYEKL.

This clonotype was observed a handful of times. V is TRBV13 and J is TRBJ1-2; the D gene is possibly TRBD1 (5 bases). Per germline, CDR1 PRHDT and CDR2 FYEKMQ (reference sequence). The V end lost 7 bases, the J end lost 2 bases, and 20 bases lay between the germline ends. The CDR3 length is 16 residues. CDR3 DNA: TGTGCCAGCATACAAAAGGGGTCCCCTCCCAACTATGGCTACACCTTC. Translated: CASIQKGSPPNYGYTF.

This clonotype appeared a few times. J is TRBJ2-1 and V is TRBV27; 10 positions match TRBD2. Germline trimming cut 0 bases from V and 1 base from J; bases unmatched to any gene: 6. The CDR3 contains 18 residues. Per the germline V gene, CDR1 is MNHEY and CDR2 is SMNVEV (reference sequence). CDR3 protein: CASSLSPLAGGSYNEQFF. For the CDR3, the DNA is TGTGCCAGCAGTTTATCCCCCTTAGCGGGAGGTTCCTACAATGAGCAGTTCTTC.

The chain combines TRBV7-6 with TRBJ1-5, with D perhaps TRBD1 (6 bases). With 5 bases removed from V and 4 bases from J, the gap between germline ends came to 18 bases. Germline V gene lookup returns CDR1 SGHVS and CDR2 FNYEAQ. The CDR3 is 16 amino acids. The chain's CDR3 is CASSQQGGLINQPQHF. CDR3 in DNA: TGTGCCAGCAGCCAGCAAGGGGGGTTGATTAATCAGCCCCAGCATTTT.

The chain combines TRBV27 with TRBJ1-1; tentatively, D is TRBD1 (6 bases). V lost 5 bases and J 11 bases, leaving 18 bases between the germline ends. The germline V gene has CDR1 MNHEY and CDR2 SMNVEV (reference sequence). This CDR3 contains 13 residues. In nucleotides, the CDR3 is TGTGCCAGCAGTCCCCCAGGGGAATGGAGGGCTTTCTTT. Translated, it gives CASSPPGEWRAFF.

This clonotype was observed at least ten times. The chain carries TRBV29-1 and TRBJ2-5; TRBD1 agrees at 9 bases. There are 14 residues in the CDR3. V trimming: 6 bases; J trimming: 4 bases; junction bases outside the gene matches: 9. Per germline, CDR1 SQVTM and CDR2 ANQGSEA. The DNA for the CDR3 is TGCAGCGTCGCCGGGACAGGGCGGTCAGAGACCCAGTACTTC. It translates to CSVAGTGRSETQYF.

This clonotype was picked up many times. V is TRBV27 and J is TRBJ2-2; perhaps TRBD1 as D (6 bases). Between the trimmed V and J ends, which lost 4 bases and 1 base, there was a span of 7 bases. Germline assignment: CDR1 MNHEY and CDR2 SMNVEV (reference sequence). This CDR3 is 14 amino acids long. The CDR3 bases are TGTGCCAGCAGTTCGGGACAGAACACCGGGGAGCTGTTTTTT. Translating it yields CASSSGQNTGELFF.

This clonotype was seen a handful of times. V is TRBV9 and J is TRBJ1-5; D call uncertain. Germline V gene lookup returns CDR1 SGDLS and CDR2 YYNGEE. The CDR3 is made up of 14 amino acids. With 4 bases removed from V and 0 bases from J, the gap between germline ends came to 8 bases. The CDR3 loop is CASSPQYSNQPQHF. In DNA form, the CDR3 reads TGTGCCAGCAGCCCCCAGTATAGCAATCAGCCCCAGCATTTT.

V and J are TRBV20-1 and TRBJ2-7; D is possibly TRBD2 (6 bases). Germline CDR1 DFQATT, CDR2 SNEGSKA (reference sequence). Trimming took off 6 bases at V and 5 bases at J, with 20 bases between the two ends. The CDR3 extends over 14 amino acids. CDR3 protein: CSAGRLGAGNEQYF. DNA of the CDR3: TGCAGTGCCGGAAGGTTGGGTGCGGGGAACGAGCAGTACTTC.

This clonotype was detected ten times or more. The rearrangement uses TRBV11-1 and TRBJ2-3, with 10 bases lining up with TRBD2. Losses at the gene ends were 4 bases for V and 0 bases for J; bases not matched to a gene: 13. The CDR3 is 19 residues long. Germline V gene sequence: CDR1 SGHAT, CDR2 FQDESV (reference sequence). CDR3 loop: CASSSRTSGGTSSTDTQYF. The CDR3 region has the DNA TGTGCCAGCAGCTCCCGGACTAGCGGAGGAACGTCTAGCACAGATACGCAGTATTTT. Full variable domain (rest looked up from reference TRBV11-1 and TRBJ2-3): EAEVAQSPRYKITEKSQAVAFWCDPISGHATLYWYRQILGQGPELLVQFQDESVVDDSQLPKDRFSAERLKGVDSTLKIQPAELGDSAMYLCASSSRTSGGTSSTDTQYFGPGTRLTVL.

This clonotype has a handful of counts. This chain uses TRBV28 with TRBJ1-2, with 9 bases aligning to TRBD1. The CDR3 runs 18 residues. The V segment lost 2 bases and the J segment 4 bases; nucleotides outside the gene matches: 14. Looked up from germline, CDR1 is MDHEN and CDR2 is SYDVKM. This chain's CDR3 is CASSLPHRGREPFYGYTF. The CDR3 DNA reads TGTGCCAGCAGTTTACCCCACAGGGGGCGTGAGCCCTTCTATGGCTACACCTTC.

The rearrangement uses TRBV25-1 and TRBJ2-1; 7 bases fit TRBD1. This CDR3 region has 13 residues. J gave up 4 bases and V 6 bases, and 3 bases lay outside the gene matches. CDR1 MGHDK and CDR2 SYGVNS come from the germline V gene. This CDR3 is CASSGTVYNEQFF. DNA of the CDR3: TGTGCCAGCAGCGGGACAGTTTACAATGAGCAGTTCTTC.

V is TRBV5-1 and J is TRBJ2-7; TRBD2 agrees at 7 bases. The CDR3 consists of 16 residues. V trimming: 0 bases; J trimming: 7 bases; junction bases outside the gene matches: 13. CDR1 SGHRS and CDR2 YFSETQ come from the germline V gene. As DNA, the CDR3 is TGCGCCAGCAGCTTGGGCACTAGCGATGGGGTTGGTGAGCAGTACTTC. Translated: CASSLGTSDGVGEQYF.

This clonotype was picked up many times. CDR3 nucleotide sequence: TGTGCCAGCCAAATCTCACAGTCGGCTTTCTACAATGAGCAGTTCTTC. Protein sequence: CASQISQSAFYNEQFF. The chain carries TRBV7-9 and TRBJ2-1; D unresolved. Trimming removed 8 bases at V and 3 bases at J, with 20 bases between. The length of the CDR3 is 16 residues. CDR1 and CDR2 from the germline V gene are SEHNR and FQNEAQ (reference sequence).

In its sample, this clonotype was seen a few times. The chain combines TRBV5-6 with TRBJ1-6; D uncertain. The germline CDR1 and CDR2 sequences are SGHDT and YYEEEE. The CDR3 has 12 amino acids. V lost 5 bases to trimming and J lost 10 bases, with 10 bases between them. The CDR3 reads CASSSIRSPLHF. Written as DNA, the CDR3 is TGTGCCAGCAGTTCCATCCGATCACCCCTCCACTTT. Filled out from reference TRBV5-6 and TRBJ1-6, the complete variable domain reads DAGVTQSPTHLIKTRGQQVTLRCSPKSGHDTVSWYQQALGQGPQFIFQYYEEEERQRGNFPDRFSGHQFPNYSSELNVNALLLGDSALYLCASSSIRSPLHFGNGTRLTVT.

This clonotype was counted many times. V and J are TRBV15 and TRBJ2-5; D is possibly TRBD2 (5 bases). V dropped 3 bases and J dropped 2 bases, with 10 bases sitting between them. The CDR3 is made up of 14 amino acids. Germline CDR1 reads LNHNV; CDR2 reads YYDKDF (reference sequence). As DNA, the CDR3 is TGTGCCACCAGCAGCGCCCCGGGACAAGAGACCCAGTACTTC. This translates into CATSSAPGQETQYF.